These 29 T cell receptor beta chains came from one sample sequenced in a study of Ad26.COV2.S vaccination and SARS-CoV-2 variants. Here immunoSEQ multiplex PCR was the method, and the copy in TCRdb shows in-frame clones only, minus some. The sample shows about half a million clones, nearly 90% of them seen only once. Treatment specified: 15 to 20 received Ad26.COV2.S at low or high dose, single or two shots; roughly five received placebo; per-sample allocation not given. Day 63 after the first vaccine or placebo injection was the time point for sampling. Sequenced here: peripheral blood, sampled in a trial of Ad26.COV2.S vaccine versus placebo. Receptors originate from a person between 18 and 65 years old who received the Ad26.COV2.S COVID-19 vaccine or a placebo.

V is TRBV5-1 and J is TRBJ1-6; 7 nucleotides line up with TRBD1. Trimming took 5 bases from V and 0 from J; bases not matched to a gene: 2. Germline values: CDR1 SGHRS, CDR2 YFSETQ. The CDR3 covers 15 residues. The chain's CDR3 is CASRDRDSYNSPLHF. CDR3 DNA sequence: TGCGCCAGCAGAGACAGGGACTCCTATAATTCACCCCTCCACTTT.

CDR3 protein: CASSRDGRNSPLHF. CDR3 coding DNA: TGTGCCAGCAGCCGGGACGGGAGGAATTCACCCCTCCACTTT. The chain has TRBV2 and TRBJ1-6, with D possibly being TRBD1 (5 bases). V lost 6 bases and J 7 bases, leaving 13 bases between the germline ends. The germline CDR1 and CDR2 sequences are SNHLY and FYNNEI. This CDR3 has 14 amino acids. Using reference TRBV2 and TRBJ1-6 for the parts outside the CDR3, the full variable domain is EPEVTQTPSHQVTQMGQEVILRCVPISNHLYFYWYRQILGQKVEFLVSFYNNEISEKSEIFDDQFSVERPDGSNFTLKIRSTKLEDSAMYFCASSRDGRNSPLHFGNGTRLTVT.

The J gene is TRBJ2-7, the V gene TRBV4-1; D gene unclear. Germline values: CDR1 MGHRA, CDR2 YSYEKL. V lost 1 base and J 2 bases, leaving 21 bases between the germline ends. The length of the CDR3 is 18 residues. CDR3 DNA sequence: TGCGCCAGCAGCCAAGTAATCAGGTCGACTTTTGAGACCTACGAGCAGTACTTC. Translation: CASSQVIRSTFETYEQYF.

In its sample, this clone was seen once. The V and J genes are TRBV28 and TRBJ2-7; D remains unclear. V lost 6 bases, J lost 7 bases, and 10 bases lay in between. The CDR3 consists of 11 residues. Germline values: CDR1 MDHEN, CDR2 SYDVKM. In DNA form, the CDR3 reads TGTGCCAGCAGCTCCCCGTGGGAGCAGTACTTC. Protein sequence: CASSSPWEQYF. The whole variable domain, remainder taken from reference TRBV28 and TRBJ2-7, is DVKVTQSSRYLVKRTGEKVFLECVQDMDHENMFWYRQDPGLGLRLIYFSYDVKMKEKGDIPEGYSVSREKKERFSLILESASTNQTSMYLCASSSPWEQYFGPGTRLTVT.

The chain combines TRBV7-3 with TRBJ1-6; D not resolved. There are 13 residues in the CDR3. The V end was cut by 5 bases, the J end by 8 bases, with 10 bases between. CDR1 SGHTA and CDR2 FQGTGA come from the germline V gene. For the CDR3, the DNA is TGTGCCAGCAGCATCCGCCGGGATTCACCCCTCCACTTT. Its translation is CASSIRRDSPLHF.

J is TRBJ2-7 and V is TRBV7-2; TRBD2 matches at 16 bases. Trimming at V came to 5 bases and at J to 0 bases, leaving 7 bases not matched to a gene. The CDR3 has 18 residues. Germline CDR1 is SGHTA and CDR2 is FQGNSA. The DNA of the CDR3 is TGTGCCAGCAGCCACCCGGGACTAGCGGGGGGGAGCTCCTACGAGCAGTACTTC. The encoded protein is CASSHPGLAGGSSYEQYF.

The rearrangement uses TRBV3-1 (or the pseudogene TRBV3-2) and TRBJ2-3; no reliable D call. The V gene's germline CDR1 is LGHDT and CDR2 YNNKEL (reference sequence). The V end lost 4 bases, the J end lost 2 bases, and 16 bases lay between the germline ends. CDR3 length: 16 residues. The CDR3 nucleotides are TGTGCCAGCAGCCCCCGCTCGGTAGGGATCACAGATACGCAGTATTTT. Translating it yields CASSPRSVGITDTQYF.

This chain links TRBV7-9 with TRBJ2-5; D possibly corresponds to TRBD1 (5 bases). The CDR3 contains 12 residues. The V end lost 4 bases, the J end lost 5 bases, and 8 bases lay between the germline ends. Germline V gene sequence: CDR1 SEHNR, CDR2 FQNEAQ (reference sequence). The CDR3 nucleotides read TGTGCCAGCAGCTCAGGGTACGAGACCCAGTACTTC. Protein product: CASSSGYETQYF.

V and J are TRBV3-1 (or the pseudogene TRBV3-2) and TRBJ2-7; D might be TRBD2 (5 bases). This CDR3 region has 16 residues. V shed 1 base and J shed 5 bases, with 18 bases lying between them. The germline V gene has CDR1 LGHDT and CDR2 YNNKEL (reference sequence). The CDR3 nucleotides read TGTGCCAGCAGCCAAGGCGGGCGGTGGAGAGGCGACGAGCAGTACTTC. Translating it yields CASSQGGRWRGDEQYF.

In DNA form, the CDR3 reads TGTGCCAGCAGCTTAGCGCACTATGGCTACACCTTC. Translated: CASSLAHYGYTF. The V and J genes are TRBV7-8 and TRBJ1-2; no definite D call. Germline-derived CDR1 and CDR2 are SGHVS and FQNEAQ. The length of the CDR3 is 12 residues. Between the trimmed V and J ends, which lost 0 bases and 3 bases, there was a span of 2 bases. The full variable domain, completed using reference TRBV7-8 and TRBJ1-2, is GAGVSQSPRYKVAKRGQDVALRCDPISGHVSLFWYQQALGQGPEFLTYFQNEAQLDKSGLPSDRFFAERPEGSVSTLKIQRTQQEDSAVYLCASSLAHYGYTFGSGTRLTVV.

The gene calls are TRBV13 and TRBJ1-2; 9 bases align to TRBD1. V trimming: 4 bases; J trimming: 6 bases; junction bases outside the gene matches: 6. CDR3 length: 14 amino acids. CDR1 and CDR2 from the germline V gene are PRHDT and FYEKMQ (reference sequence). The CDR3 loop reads CASSSQGQGDGYTF. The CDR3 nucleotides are TGTGCCAGCAGCTCACAGGGACAGGGCGATGGCTACACCTTC.

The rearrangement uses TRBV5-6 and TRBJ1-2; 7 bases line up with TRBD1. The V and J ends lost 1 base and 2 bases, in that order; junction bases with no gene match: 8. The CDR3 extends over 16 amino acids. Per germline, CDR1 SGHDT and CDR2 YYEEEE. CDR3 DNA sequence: TGTGCCAGCAGCTTGTTCGGAGGGGGCTCGAACTATGGCTACACCTTC. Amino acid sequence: CASSLFGGGSNYGYTF.

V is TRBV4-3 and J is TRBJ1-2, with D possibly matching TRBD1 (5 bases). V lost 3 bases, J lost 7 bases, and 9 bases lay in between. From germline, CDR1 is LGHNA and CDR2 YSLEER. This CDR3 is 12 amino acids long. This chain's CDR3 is CASSHERGGYTF. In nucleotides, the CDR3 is TGCGCCAGCAGCCACGAAAGGGGTGGCTACACCTTC.

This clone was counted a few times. The CDR3 protein is CASSDRTALRDTEAFF. DNA of the CDR3: TGTGCCAGCAGCGACAGGACAGCGTTGAGGGACACTGAAGCTTTCTTT. This rearrangement joins TRBV2 to TRBJ1-1, with D perhaps matching TRBD1 (6 bases). The CDR3 extends over 16 amino acids. The ends were cut back, 6 bases at V and 3 bases at J, with 20 bases in the middle. The germline V gene encodes CDR1 SNHLY and CDR2 FYNNEI.

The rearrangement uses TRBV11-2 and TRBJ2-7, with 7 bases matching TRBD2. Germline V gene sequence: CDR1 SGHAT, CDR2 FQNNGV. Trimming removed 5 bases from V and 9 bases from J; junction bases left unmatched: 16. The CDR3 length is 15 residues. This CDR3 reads CASSRVLQGLRGQYF. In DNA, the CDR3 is TGTGCCAGCAGCCGCGTCCTGCAGGGACTACGGGGGCAGTACTTC.

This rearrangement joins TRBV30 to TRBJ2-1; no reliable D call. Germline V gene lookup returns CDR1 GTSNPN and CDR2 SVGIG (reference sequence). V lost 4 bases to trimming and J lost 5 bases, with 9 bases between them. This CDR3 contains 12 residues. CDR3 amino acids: CAWNLWHNEQFF. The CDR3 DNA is TGTGCCTGGAATCTTTGGCACAATGAGCAGTTCTTC.

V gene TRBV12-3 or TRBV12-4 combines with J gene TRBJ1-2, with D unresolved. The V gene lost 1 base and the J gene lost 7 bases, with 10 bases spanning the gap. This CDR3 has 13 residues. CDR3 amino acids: CASSLVEGSGYTF. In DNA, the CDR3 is TGTGCCAGCAGTTTAGTTGAGGGTAGTGGCTACACCTTC.

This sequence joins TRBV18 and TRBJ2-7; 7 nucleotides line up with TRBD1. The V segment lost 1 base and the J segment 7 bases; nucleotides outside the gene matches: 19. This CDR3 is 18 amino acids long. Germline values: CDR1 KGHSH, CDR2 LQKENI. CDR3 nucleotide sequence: TGTGCCAGCTCACCACTCTCGGCCGAGGAGACAGGGACGGGGGAGCAGTACTTC. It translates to CASSPLSAEETGTGEQYF.

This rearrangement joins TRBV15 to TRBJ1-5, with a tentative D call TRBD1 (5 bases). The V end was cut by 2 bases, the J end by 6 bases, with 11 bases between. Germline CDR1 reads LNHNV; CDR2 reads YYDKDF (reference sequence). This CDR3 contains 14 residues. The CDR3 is CATSRQGGSQPQHF. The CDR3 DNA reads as TGTGCCACCAGCAGACAGGGAGGGAGTCAGCCCCAGCATTTT.

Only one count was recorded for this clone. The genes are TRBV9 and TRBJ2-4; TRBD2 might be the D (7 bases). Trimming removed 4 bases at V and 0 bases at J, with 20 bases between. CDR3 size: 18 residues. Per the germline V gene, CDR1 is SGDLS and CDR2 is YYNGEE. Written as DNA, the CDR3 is TGTGCCAGCAGCCAGGAGGGGGGGACACCAAGAGCCAAAAACATTCAGTACTTC. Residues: CASSQEGGTPRAKNIQYF. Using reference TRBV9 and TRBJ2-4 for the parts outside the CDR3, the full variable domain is DSGVTQTPKHLITATGQRVTLRCSPRSGDLSVYWYQQSLDQGLQFLIQYYNGEERAKGNILERFSAQQFPDLHSELNLSSLELGDSALYFCASSQEGGTPRAKNIQYFGAGTRLSVL.

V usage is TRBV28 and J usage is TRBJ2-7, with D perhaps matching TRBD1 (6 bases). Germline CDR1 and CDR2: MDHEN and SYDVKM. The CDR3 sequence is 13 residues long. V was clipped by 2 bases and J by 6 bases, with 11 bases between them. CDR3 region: CASSLGGQPEQYF. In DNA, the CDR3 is TGTGCCAGCAGTTTAGGTGGACAGCCCGAGCAGTACTTC.

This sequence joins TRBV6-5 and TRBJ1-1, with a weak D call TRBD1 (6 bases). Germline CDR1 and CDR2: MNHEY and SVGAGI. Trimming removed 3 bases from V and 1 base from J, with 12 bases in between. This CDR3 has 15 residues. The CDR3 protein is CASSYQQGTNTEAFF. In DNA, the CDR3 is TGTGCCAGCAGTTATCAACAGGGAACGAACACTGAAGCTTTCTTT.

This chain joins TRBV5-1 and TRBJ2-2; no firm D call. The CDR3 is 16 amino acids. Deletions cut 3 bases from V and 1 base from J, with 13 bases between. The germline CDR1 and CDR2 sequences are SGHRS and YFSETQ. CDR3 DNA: TGCGCCAGCAGCTCTAACCCGACACGGAACACCGGGGAGCTGTTTTTT. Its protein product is CASSSNPTRNTGELFF. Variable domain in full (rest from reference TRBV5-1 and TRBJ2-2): KAGVTQTPRYLIKTRGQQVTLSCSPISGHRSVSWYQQTPGQGLQFLFEYFSETQRNKGNFPGRFSGRQFSNSRSEMNVSTLELGDSALYLCASSSNPTRNTGELFFGEGSRLTVL.

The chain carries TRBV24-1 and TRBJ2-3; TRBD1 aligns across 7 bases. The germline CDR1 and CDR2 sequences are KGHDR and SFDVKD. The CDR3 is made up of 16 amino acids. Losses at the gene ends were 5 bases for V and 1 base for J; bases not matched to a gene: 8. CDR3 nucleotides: TGTGCCACCAGTGCCTCGGACAGGACGGGCACAGATACGCAGTATTTT. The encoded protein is CATSASDRTGTDTQYF.

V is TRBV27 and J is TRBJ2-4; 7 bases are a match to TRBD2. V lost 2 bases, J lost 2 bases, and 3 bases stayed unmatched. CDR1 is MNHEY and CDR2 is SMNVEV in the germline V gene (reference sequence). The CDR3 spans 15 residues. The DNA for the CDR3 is TGTGCCAGCAGTTTAGGGGGGGTAACCAAAAACATTCAGTACTTC. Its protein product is CASSLGGVTKNIQYF.

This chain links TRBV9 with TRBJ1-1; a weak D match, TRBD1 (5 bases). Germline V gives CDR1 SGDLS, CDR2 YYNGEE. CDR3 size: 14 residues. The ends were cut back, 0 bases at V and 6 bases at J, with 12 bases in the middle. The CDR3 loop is CASSVGGTIAEAFF. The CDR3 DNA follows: TGTGCCAGCAGCGTAGGGGGGACGATCGCTGAAGCTTTCTTT.

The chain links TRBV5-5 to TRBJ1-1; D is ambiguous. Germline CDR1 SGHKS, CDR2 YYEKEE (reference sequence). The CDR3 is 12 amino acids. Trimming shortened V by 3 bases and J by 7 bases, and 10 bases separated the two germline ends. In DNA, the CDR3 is TGTGCCAGCAGCTCCCCTCAGATTGAAGCTTTCTTT. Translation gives CASSSPQIEAFF.

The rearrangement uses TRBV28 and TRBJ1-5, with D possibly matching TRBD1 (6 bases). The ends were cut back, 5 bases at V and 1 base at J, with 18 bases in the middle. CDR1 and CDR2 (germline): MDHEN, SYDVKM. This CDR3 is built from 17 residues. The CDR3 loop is CASSPGSGVRSNQPQHF. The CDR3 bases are TGTGCCAGCAGTCCCGGATCAGGGGTTCGGAGCAATCAGCCCCAGCATTTT.

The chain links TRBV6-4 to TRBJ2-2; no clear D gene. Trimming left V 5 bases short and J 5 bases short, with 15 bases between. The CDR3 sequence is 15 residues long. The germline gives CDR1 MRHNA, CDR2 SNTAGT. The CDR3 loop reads CASSLSSTMTGELFF. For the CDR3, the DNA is TGTGCCAGCAGTCTCAGTAGCACGATGACCGGGGAGCTGTTTTTT.